This is a list of T cell receptor beta chains from one sample in a study of CD8+CD57+ T cells in acquired aplastic anemia. TCRdb reprocessed the reads via MiXCR and lists one record per CDR3 protein. The sample yields 180,000 or so distinct CDR3 sequences, 55% to 65% seen once. Sequencing was carried out using sorted CD4+, CD8+, or CD8+CD57+ T cells (not recorded which) from PBMCs. These receptors were collected from a human donor with aplastic anemia. CDR3s include the opening cysteine and the closing phenylalanine or tryptophan.

v_call	j_call	cdr3_aa
TRBV7-3	TRBJ2-7	CASSLGTGTEIREQYF
TRBV7-9	TRBJ2-1	CASSPTGTTPYNEQFF
TRBV19	TRBJ2-7	CASSIGGTDSYEQYF
TRBV29-1	TRBJ2-7	CSVKGHSSSYEQYF
TRBV2	TRBJ2-7	CASSLAGTQPEQYF
TRBV7-9	TRBJ1-2	CASSSTDRANYGYTF
TRBV20-1	TRBJ2-2	CSARETRTSGIVGELFF
TRBV2	TRBJ2-3	CASGVSVGADTQYF
TRBV15	TRBJ1-2	CATSRDTGARGYTF
TRBV6-5	TRBJ1-2	CASSGLEYGYTF
TRBV24-1	TRBJ2-1	CATRGTSGSNEQFF
TRBV10-1	TRBJ2-7	CASSTTRLASHEQYF
TRBV20-1	TRBJ2-1	CSARMGEQFF
TRBV7-9	TRBJ1-1	CASMLPGQGSWTEAFF
TRBV19	TRBJ2-5	CASSIGEIKTQYF
TRBV5-1	TRBJ1-6	CASSSSAGGAFNSPLHF
TRBV7-6	TRBJ1-1	CASSLSGGGVNTEAFF
TRBV25-1	TRBJ2-7	CASSEYRVGSNYEQYF
TRBV20-1	TRBJ1-2	CSARPWDRGNDYGYTF
TRBV6-5	TRBJ2-1	CASSFDRGNEQFF
TRBV10-2	TRBJ2-1	CASSAPGLAGVGDYNEQFF
TRBV7-2	TRBJ1-2	CASSSETEPRGGYTF
TRBV7-8	TRBJ2-3	CASSLGTGATDTQYF
TRBV20-1	TRBJ2-3	CSAPLGLASTDTQYF
TRBV12-3/TRBV12-4	TRBJ1-1	CASTTSGGGGTEAFF
TRBV19	TRBJ2-3	CASSESGSYDTQYF
TRBV5-1	TRBJ2-1	CASSYAGEGYNEQFF
TRBV7-9	TRBJ2-1	CASSFRPGGEQFF
TRBV20-1	-	CSARDGASLSYEQYF
TRBV7-2	TRBJ2-1	CASTYLVASGRDEQFF
TRBV14	TRBJ2-7	CASSQGRWDYEQYF
TRBV7-9	TRBJ2-7	CASSRRDTINYEQYF
TRBV6-1	TRBJ1-1	CASSYNREMNTEAFF
TRBV7-3	TRBJ2-5	CASGEVQETQYF
TRBV2	TRBJ1-1	CASIRLNTEAFF
TRBV7-3	TRBJ2-1	CASSHDRGTYNEQFF
TRBV15	TRBJ1-4	CATSRGGGAGGRNEKLFF
TRBV15	TRBJ2-4	CATSDLAGLLNIQYF
TRBV5-8	TRBJ2-1	CASSLRAGGFVWQFF
TRBV25-1	TRBJ2-7	CASSESLAGGPPSEQYF
TRBV19	TRBJ2-2	CASTIRDTGELFF
TRBV24-1	TRBJ2-2	CATSDSSEGWELFF
TRBV24-1	TRBJ2-1	CATSDTPGLAGNEQFF
TRBV7-9	TRBJ2-1	CASSLVPLYYNEQFF
TRBV7-8	TRBJ2-7	CASSLTGFGEQYF
TRBV2	TRBJ1-1	CASNTDMNTEAFF
TRBV12-3/TRBV12-4	TRBJ2-7	CASSPAGGLSYEQYF
TRBV2	TRBJ2-7	CATSPGTGDLERYF
TRBV27	TRBJ1-2	CASSSYRVRPYGYTF
TRBV20-1	TRBJ2-7	CSADGGSVPYEQYF
TRBV2	TRBJ2-1	CASSEAASGGDEQFF
TRBV15	TRBJ2-1	CATSLDREGIRERFF
TRBV29-1	TRBJ1-2	CSVEIWRNYGYTF
TRBV5-4	TRBJ2-3	CASSRGGEYNEQYF
TRBV7-3	TRBJ2-5	CASSGGPDETQYF
TRBV15	TRBJ1-3	CATGTGTGLSGNTIYF
TRBV10-3	TRBJ2-7	CAISESQTYEQYF
TRBV4-1	TRBJ2-2	CATLPSQGAGGELFF
TRBV7-3	TRBJ1-1	CASSLTPAGNTEAFF